This T cell receptor beta chain was recovered during a study of T cell changes during pregnancy in multiple sclerosis. The trim removed 3 bases at V and 7 bases at J, leaving 12 bases unmatched. The CDR3 totals 16 residues. Germline CDR1 reads SGHTS; CDR2 reads YDEGEE. Clones were read by immunoSEQ multiplex PCR, and TCRdb kept only the in-frame ones, dropping some. The table shows about 48,000 clones, with roughly 92% occurring only once. The chain joins TRBV5-8 to TRBJ2-1; 8 nucleotides align to TRBD2. The clonotype originates from a female donor in good health, enrolled as a control in a pregnancy study. The sequencing used CD4+ T cells from peripheral blood mononuclear cells, collected in the second trimester of pregnancy. CDR3 sequence reads: CASSSISGKGWNEQFF. CDR3 DNA sequence: TGTGCCAGCAGCTCGATTAGCGGGAAAGGATGGAATGAGCAGTTCTTC.